The text below deals with one T cell receptor beta chain. This CDR3 is built from 14 residues. Trimming took 3 bases from V and 6 from J; bases not matched to a gene: 4. The V gene's germline CDR1 is MDHEN and CDR2 SYDVKM. The sample belongs to a study of blood T cell repertoires in COVID-19. Study as a whole: COVID-19 samples, acute and convalescent, were from the United States, Italy and Spain.

In the authors' workflow: Estimated nucleated cell counts came from reference gene primer amplification. Using immunoSEQ multiplex PCR, the repertoire was profiled, and TCRdb retains in-frame clones only, with some absent. V, J and clone size derive from that table, while D and trimming were established from the DNA sequence. The table lists about 130,000 clones, about 76% of them singletons. Sequencing was done on a sample of peripheral blood. The chain couples TRBV28 to TRBJ2-2; 7 bases line up with TRBD1. The receptor's source is a woman aged 70-85 years with COVID-19, enrolled during active disease. CDR3 region: CASSFSQGSGELFF. In DNA form, the CDR3 reads TGTGCCAGCAGTTTCTCACAGGGGTCCGGGGAGCTGTTTTTT.